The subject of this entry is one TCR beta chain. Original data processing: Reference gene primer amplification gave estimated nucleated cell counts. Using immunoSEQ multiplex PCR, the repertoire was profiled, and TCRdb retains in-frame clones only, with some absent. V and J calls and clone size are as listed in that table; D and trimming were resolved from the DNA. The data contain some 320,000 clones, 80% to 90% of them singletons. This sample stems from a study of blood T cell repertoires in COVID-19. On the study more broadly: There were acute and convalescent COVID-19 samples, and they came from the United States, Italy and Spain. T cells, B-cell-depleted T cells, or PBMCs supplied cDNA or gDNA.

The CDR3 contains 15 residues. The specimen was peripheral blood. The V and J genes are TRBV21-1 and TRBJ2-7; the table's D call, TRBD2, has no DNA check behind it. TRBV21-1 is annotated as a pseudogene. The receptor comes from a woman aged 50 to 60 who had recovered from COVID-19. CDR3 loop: CASSAPRAGGGGQYF. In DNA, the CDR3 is TGTGCCAGCAGCGCCCCGCGTGCGGGGGGGGGTGGGCAGTACTTC.